The 30 T cell receptor beta chains below come from one sample, sequenced in a study of T cells in localized non-small cell lung cancer. Only in-frame clones appear in the TCRdb table, and some are missing; sequencing was by immunoSEQ multiplex PCR. The repertoire has about 24,000 clones, 92% of them found once; the top ten carry over 12%. Material: peripheral blood, obtained before any cancer treatment. These receptors were taken from a man between 40 and 69 years old with stage III squamous cell lung carcinoma.

This clone was found once. The CDR3 spells CASSYATLGVDEAFF. CDR3 DNA: TGTGCCAGCAGTTACGCAACACTGGGGGTTGATGAAGCTTTCTTT. The V call is TRBV6-5, the J call TRBJ1-1, with D possibly being TRBD1 (5 bases). The CDR3 is 15 residues long. Trimming stripped 2 bases from V and 7 bases from J, with 17 bases between. CDR1 and CDR2 from the germline V gene are MNHEY and SVGAGI.

The chain employs TRBV9 and TRBJ2-1, with 16 bases lining up with TRBD2. Germline assignment: CDR1 SGDLS and CDR2 YYNGEE. V was clipped by 0 bases and J by 9 bases; unmatched bases: 6. The CDR3 loop spans 17 amino acids. Here the CDR3 reads CASSVDGTSGRAGEQFF. CDR3 sequence (DNA): TGTGCCAGCAGCGTAGACGGGACTAGCGGGAGGGCTGGTGAGCAGTTCTTC.

The rearrangement joins TRBV18 to TRBJ2-1, with 8 positions matching TRBD2. The ends lost 6 bases at V and 5 bases at J; junction bases unmatched: 6. Germline V lookup: CDR1 KGHSH, CDR2 LQKENI. The CDR3 contains 14 residues. DNA for the CDR3: TGTGCCAGCTCCACTAGCGGCATCAACAATGAGCAGTTCTTC. This sequence encodes CASSTSGINNEQFF.

This chain uses TRBV27 with TRBJ1-5, with 7 positions matching TRBD1. Germline values: CDR1 MNHEY, CDR2 SMNVEV (reference sequence). This CDR3 has 15 residues. The V segment lost 6 bases and the J segment 4 bases; nucleotides outside the gene matches: 9. CDR3 sequence (DNA): TGTGCCAGCAGCACCTCGGGACAGCGGAATCAGCCCCAGCATTTT. It encodes CASSTSGQRNQPQHF.

This rearrangement joins TRBV9 to TRBJ2-2, with a tentative D call TRBD2 (6 bases). The V end was cut by 4 bases, the J end by 2 bases, with 9 bases between. CDR3 length: 14 amino acids. Germline V gene sequence: CDR1 SGDLS, CDR2 YYNGEE. CDR3 residues: CASSSGTNTGELFF. CDR3 nucleotide sequence: TGTGCCAGCAGCTCCGGGACTAACACCGGGGAGCTGTTTTTT.

This clone was detected only a few times. The chain recombines TRBV27 with TRBJ1-6; D ambiguous. V lost 7 bases to trimming and J lost 0 bases, with 10 bases between them. The CDR3 consists of 15 residues. CDR1 is MNHEY, CDR2 SMNVEV, per germline (reference sequence). The CDR3 sequence is CASTESTSYNSPLHF. The CDR3 DNA reads as TGTGCCAGCACCGAGTCTACCTCCTATAATTCACCCCTCCACTTT.

The chain couples TRBV28 to TRBJ1-4, with TRBD1 as a possible D gene (6 bases). This CDR3 is 15 amino acids long. Between the trimmed V and J ends, which lost 3 bases and 8 bases, there was a span of 16 bases. From germline, CDR1 is MDHEN and CDR2 SYDVKM. The CDR3 DNA reads as TGTGCCAGCAGTTTTCTCGACTTAGGACAGGAAAAACTGTTTTTT. This encodes CASSFLDLGQEKLFF.

The chain recombines TRBV9 with TRBJ2-7; D is perhaps TRBD1 (6 bases). V lost 4 bases and J lost 2, with 13 bases in between. CDR1 SGDLS and CDR2 YYNGEE come from the germline V gene. The CDR3 length is 14 residues. Here the CDR3 DNA reads TGTGCCAGCAGCCCCCGGGACAACACCTACGAGCAGTACTTC. Protein product: CASSPRDNTYEQYF. Supplemented by reference TRBV9 and TRBJ2-7, the full variable domain reads DSGVTQTPKHLITATGQRVTLRCSPRSGDLSVYWYQQSLDQGLQFLIQYYNGEERAKGNILERFSAQQFPDLHSELNLSSLELGDSALYFCASSPRDNTYEQYFGPGTRLTVT.

This sequence joins TRBV4-2 and TRBJ2-7; D unresolved. In germline, CDR1 is LGHNA, CDR2 YNFKEQ. The CDR3 loop spans 17 amino acids. The ends were cut back, 0 bases at V and 0 bases at J, with 15 bases in the middle. CDR3 residues: CASSQDLYSWVSYEQYF. Here the CDR3 DNA reads TGTGCCAGCAGCCAAGATCTTTACTCATGGGTCTCCTACGAGCAGTACTTC.

J is TRBJ2-1 and V is TRBV28; 7 positions match TRBD1. Germline values: CDR1 MDHEN, CDR2 SYDVKM. This CDR3 has 15 amino acids. Unmatched junction bases numbered 8, after V lost 5 bases and J lost 4 bases. This chain's CDR3 is CASSLGTVKYNEQFF. Written as DNA, the CDR3 is TGTGCCAGCAGTCTGGGGACAGTGAAATACAATGAGCAGTTCTTC.

This chain joins TRBV27 and TRBJ1-2; 9 nucleotides align to TRBD1. Germline V CDR1 and CDR2: MNHEY, SMNVEV (reference sequence). With V trimmed by 8 bases and J by 3 bases, 13 bases remained unmatched. The CDR3 loop spans 16 amino acids. In nucleotides, the CDR3 is TGTGCCAGCGGACCCCGGACAGGGGCCAAGGACTATGGCTACACCTTC. This translates into CASGPRTGAKDYGYTF.

The chain links TRBV28 to TRBJ2-3, with D perhaps TRBD1 or TRBD2 (5 bases each). Germline V gene lookup returns CDR1 MDHEN and CDR2 SYDVKM. The CDR3 totals 16 residues. V dropped 1 base and J dropped 4 bases, with 15 bases sitting between them. The CDR3 region has the DNA TGTGCCAGCAGTTTATCCCTGGGGGAAAGACCAGATACGCAGTATTTT. It codes for CASSLSLGERPDTQYF.

The chain employs TRBV18 and TRBJ1-4; D is undetermined. In germline, CDR1 is KGHSH, CDR2 LQKENI. V lost 3 bases, J lost 0 bases, and 11 bases lay in between. The CDR3 sequence is 16 residues long. CDR3 DNA sequence: TGTGCCAGCTCACCGAGGACCGTTGCAACTAATGAAAAACTGTTTTTT. Residues: CASSPRTVATNEKLFF.

J is TRBJ1-1 and V is TRBV4-2; D is uncertain. The germline V and J ends were trimmed by 6 bases and 0 bases, with 11 bases remaining between them. The germline V gene encodes CDR1 LGHNA and CDR2 YNFKEQ. The CDR3 is 14 residues long. The CDR3 spells CASSPNYMNTEAFF. The CDR3 DNA is TGTGCCAGCAGTCCGAACTACATGAACACTGAAGCTTTCTTT.

This clone was counted a single time. The gene calls are TRBV6-6 and TRBJ2-7; tentative D call: TRBD2 (5 bases). This CDR3 spans 15 amino acids. Per the germline V gene, CDR1 is MNHNY and CDR2 is SVGAGI (reference sequence). V lost 0 bases, J lost 0 bases, and 9 bases lay in between. The CDR3 DNA is TGTGCCAGCAGTTACTCGTTAGGGAGCTCCTACGAGCAGTACTTC. It encodes CASSYSLGSSYEQYF.

The rearrangement joins TRBV6-5 to TRBJ2-1; 8 bases align to TRBD2. Trimming cost V 7 bases and J 10 bases; bases outside gene matches: 9. Germline V CDR1 and CDR2: MNHEY, SVGAGI. This CDR3 has 13 residues. CDR3: CASNRIAGSEQFF. CDR3 nucleotide sequence: TGTGCCAGCAACCGGATAGCGGGATCCGAGCAGTTCTTC.

The chain joins TRBV7-9 to TRBJ1-5; D is ambiguous. This CDR3 has 12 residues. Trimming removed 5 bases at V and 2 bases at J, with 4 bases between. The germline V gene has CDR1 SEHNR and CDR2 FQNEAQ (reference sequence). CDR3 coding DNA: TGTGCCAGCAGCCATGGCAATCAGCCCCAGCATTTT. As protein: CASSHGNQPQHF.

The chain links TRBV6-1 to TRBJ1-2, with unresolved D. Germline CDR1 MNHNS, CDR2 SASEGT. CDR3 length: 13 residues. V lost 4 bases and J 3 bases, leaving 9 bases between the germline ends. As DNA, the CDR3 is TGTGCCAGCAGTGGATGGACGGACTATGGCTACACCTTC. It translates to CASSGWTDYGYTF.

This clone appeared a single time. The genes are TRBV28 and TRBJ2-4; the match to TRBD1 covers 8 bases. The V segment lost 5 bases and the J segment 0 bases; nucleotides outside the gene matches: 9. This CDR3 has 17 residues. Germline assignment: CDR1 MDHEN and CDR2 SYDVKM. The CDR3 spells CASSPGGNVLAKNIQYF. The CDR3 DNA reads TGTGCCAGCAGTCCAGGGGGCAATGTTTTAGCCAAAAACATTCAGTACTTC. The variable domain in full, completed from reference TRBV28 and TRBJ2-4, reads DVKVTQSSRYLVKRTGEKVFLECVQDMDHENMFWYRQDPGLGLRLIYFSYDVKMKEKGDIPEGYSVSREKKERFSLILESASTNQTSMYLCASSPGGNVLAKNIQYFGAGTRLSVL.

In its sample, this clone was seen once. The gene calls are TRBV19 and TRBJ2-5, with a tentative D call TRBD1 (6 bases). The CDR3 is made up of 15 amino acids. The germline CDR1 and CDR2 sequences are LNHDA and SQIVND (reference sequence). V lost 5 bases and J lost 1, with 14 bases in between. The DNA for the CDR3 is TGTGCCAGTAGTCCCCAAGGGGGTCGCCAAGAGACCCAGTACTTC. Translation: CASSPQGGRQETQYF.

The chain uses TRBV10-2 and TRBJ2-1, with 10 nucleotides matching TRBD1. The CDR3 sequence is 14 residues long. In germline, CDR1 is WSHSY, CDR2 SAAADI. With 5 bases clipped from V and 8 bases from J, the junction kept 6 bases outside the gene matches. The CDR3 reads CASSFTTGGDEQFF. CDR3 in DNA: TGCGCCAGCAGTTTTACGACAGGGGGCGATGAGCAGTTCTTC.

This chain joins TRBV27 and TRBJ2-3; 7 bases fit TRBD2. Losses at the gene ends were 4 bases for V and 8 bases for J; bases not matched to a gene: 12. Germline V gives CDR1 MNHEY, CDR2 SMNVEV (reference sequence). The CDR3 extends over 15 amino acids. CDR3 coding DNA: TGTGCCAGCAGTTGGCGCTCAGCGGGGTCGTTTACGCAGTATTTT. Translating gives CASSWRSAGSFTQYF.

This clone has just one count. This chain uses TRBV28 with TRBJ1-1; D unclear. This CDR3 has 16 residues. Germline CDR1 is MDHEN and CDR2 is SYDVKM. Trimming pared 5 bases from V and 3 bases from J, leaving 19 bases between. The CDR3 bases are TGTGCCAGCAGTCCCCCGGGGTGGAGGAGAGACACTGAAGCTTTCTTT. It is translated as CASSPPGWRRDTEAFF.

This chain uses TRBV6-5 with TRBJ1-1, with D uncertain. The CDR3 is made up of 14 amino acids. CDR1 and CDR2 from the germline V gene are MNHEY and SVGAGI. Trimming cost V 6 bases and J 2 bases, with 13 bases left between them. The CDR3 spells CASRSLDPNTEAFF. DNA for the CDR3: TGTGCCAGCAGAAGCCTCGATCCAAACACTGAAGCTTTCTTT.

J is TRBJ2-1 and V is TRBV7-2; possible D gene TRBD2, 5 bases. Germline V CDR1 and CDR2: SGHTA, FQGNSA. Trimming removed 6 bases from V and 7 bases from J, with 10 bases in between. The length of the CDR3 is 12 residues. CDR3 sequence (DNA): TGTGCCAGCAGGAACGGGAAAAATGAGCAGTTCTTC. Its translation: CASRNGKNEQFF. The complete variable domain, with remaining parts taken from reference TRBV7-2 and TRBJ2-1, reads GAGVSQSPSNKVTEKGKDVELRCDPISGHTALYWYRQSLGQGLEFLIYFQGNSAPDKSGLPSDRFSAERTGGSVSTLTIQRTQQEDSAVYLCASRNGKNEQFFGPGTRLTVL.

This clone was recorded only once. The chain links TRBV6-1 to TRBJ2-2; 7 bases match TRBD1. The germline gives CDR1 MNHNS, CDR2 SASEGT. J was trimmed by 0 bases and V by 3 bases; bases with no gene match: 4. The CDR3 length is 16 residues. In DNA form, the CDR3 reads TGTGCCAGCAGTGAGTTCCAGGGGGCGAACACCGGGGAGCTGTTTTTT. It specifies CASSEFQGANTGELFF.

This clone is a singleton in its sample. The chain employs TRBV5-6 and TRBJ2-6; D unresolved. The CDR3 runs 18 residues. Germline V CDR1 and CDR2: SGHDT, YYEEEE. The V gene lost 1 base and the J gene lost 1 base, with 15 bases spanning the gap. As DNA, the CDR3 is TGTGCCAGCAGCTTGTTGGGGTATGGGTCTTCTGGGGCCAACGTCCTGACTTTC. Translating it yields CASSLLGYGSSGANVLTF.

The V gene is TRBV7-6, the J gene TRBJ2-5; D is unresolved. This CDR3 has 10 residues. Germline assignment: CDR1 SGHVS and CDR2 FNYEAQ. V lost 6 bases to trimming and J lost 4 bases, with 3 bases between them. For the CDR3, the DNA is TGTGCCAGCAGAGGAGAGACCCAGTACTTC. This encodes CASRGETQYF.

This chain uses TRBV15 with TRBJ2-6; TRBD1 agrees at 7 bases. With 0 bases clipped from V and 0 bases from J, the junction kept 11 bases outside the gene matches. The CDR3 is 20 amino acids. In germline, CDR1 is LNHNV, CDR2 YYDKDF (reference sequence). The CDR3 region is CATSRDLIQGSYSGANVLTF. The CDR3 coding sequence is TGTGCCACCAGCAGAGATCTAATACAGGGGTCTTACTCTGGGGCCAACGTCCTGACTTTC.

This chain uses TRBV7-2 with TRBJ2-7; 7 bases match TRBD1. Germline V gene sequence: CDR1 SGHTA, CDR2 FQGNSA. Trimming cost V 5 bases and J 2 bases; bases outside gene matches: 9. The CDR3 spans 15 residues. This CDR3 reads CASSRGGQIAYEQYF. The CDR3 DNA reads as TGTGCCAGCAGCCGAGGGGGACAGATCGCCTACGAGCAGTACTTC.